This T cell receptor beta chain was profiled in a study of cytomegalovirus exposure and HLA in healthy donors. The PCR was carried out with 60 Vbeta primers and 13 Jbeta primers. TCRdb keeps only in-frame clones here, not all; method: immunoSEQ multiplex PCR. The sample has some 130,000 clones; approximately 80% are singletons. Healthy people donating bone marrow made up the donors. The sample was PBMCs. This sequence was found in a man aged 25 to 40 in good health and CMV-seronegative.

CDR3 region: CASRAVYQPQHF. The CDR3 bases are TGTGCCAGTAGGGCGGTCTATCAGCCCCAGCATTTT. The rearrangement links TRBV19 to TRBJ1-5; no firm D call. Looked up from germline, CDR1 is LNHDA and CDR2 is SQIVND (reference sequence). The CDR3 extends over 12 amino acids. V shed 6 bases and J shed 5 bases, with 8 bases lying between them.